The 10 T cell receptor beta chains reported below all come from one sample, sequenced in a study of T-cell memory formation after mild COVID-19 (dated by TCRdb to the early 2020s). Library method: 5' RACE. Sequencing took place on an Illumina NovaSeq 6000. TCRdb reprocessed the public reads (quality trimming at Q25 with fastp, clone calling with MiXCR) and kept in-frame beta chains. Each CDR3 protein appears once, grouped with its most common genes and DNA. A total of about half a million distinct CDR3 sequences appear in this sample, over 15% of them only once. The ten biggest clones cover more than 9% of the sample. The specimen was PBMCs or a T cell subset sorted from them (not recorded which). Receptors originate from an adult woman who had mild COVID-19 (a few samples of this study predate the infection). The sample titles of this study are shuffled in the database, so cell type and time point are left out; the donor was told from shared clones.

Notes on this clonotype: One end of the junction fails to match germline, which may point to a read error. The chain couples TRBV5-8 to TRBJ2-1; 9 bases fit TRBD1. Germline CDR1 and CDR2: SGHTS and YDEGEE. CDR3 length equals 16 residues. The CDR3, as DNA: TGTGCCAGCAACTTGGGGACAGGGTTCTCCTACAATGAGCAGTTCTTC. Encoded protein: CASNLGTGFSYNEQFF. The complete variable domain, with remaining parts taken from reference TRBV5-8 and TRBJ2-1, reads EAGVTQSPTHLIKTRGQQATLRCSPISGHTSVYWYQQALGLGLQFLLWYDEGEERNRGNFPPRFSGRQFPNYSSELNVNALELEDSALYLCASNLGTGFSYNEQFFGPGTRLTVL.

The chain combines TRBV18 with TRBJ2-5, with 7 bases matching TRBD2. V dropped 3 bases and J dropped 3; count of bases not matched to a gene: 10. This CDR3 contains 16 residues. The germline V gene encodes CDR1 KGHSH and CDR2 LQKENI. CDR3 DNA sequence: TGTGCCAGCTCACCCGGACTAGGCAGTGGGGAAGAGACCCAGTACTTC. This sequence encodes CASSPGLGSGEETQYF.

The chain combines TRBV30 with TRBJ1-4; D not certain. The CDR3 totals 14 residues. Germline assignment: CDR1 GTSNPN and CDR2 SVGIG (reference sequence). Trimming left V 0 bases short and J 1 base short, with 6 bases between. The chain's CDR3 is CAWSVGGTNEKLFF. The DNA for the CDR3 is TGTGCCTGGAGTGTGGGAGGAACTAATGAAAAACTGTTTTTT. Full variable domain (missing parts from reference TRBV30 and TRBJ1-4): SQTIHQWPATLVQPVGSPLSLECTVEGTSNPNLYWYRQAAGRGLQLLFYSVGIGQISSEVPQNLSASRPQDRQFILSSKKLLLSDSGFYLCAWSVGGTNEKLFFGSGTQLSVL.

V is TRBV12-3 or TRBV12-4 and J is TRBJ1-6, with D tentatively TRBD1 (5 bases). Trimming removed 5 bases at V and 7 bases at J, with 12 bases between. The CDR3 loop spans 14 amino acids. In DNA form, the CDR3 reads TGTGCCAGCAGTCCCGGGGGACGGAATTCACCCCTCCACTTT. Its protein product is CASSPGGRNSPLHF.

The gene calls are TRBV5-1 and TRBJ1-1, with D perhaps matching TRBD1 (5 bases). The CDR3 has 16 residues. Germline V gene data show CDR1 as SGHRS and CDR2 as YFSETQ. The V gene lost 0 bases and the J gene lost 0 bases, with 12 bases spanning the gap. As DNA, the CDR3 is TGCGCCAGCAGCTTGGCCGGGACGGCTATGAACACTGAAGCTTTCTTT. It specifies CASSLAGTAMNTEAFF.

The V gene is TRBV7-9, the J gene TRBJ2-5, with 12 nucleotides matching TRBD2. The trim removed 4 bases at V and 7 bases at J, leaving 4 bases unmatched. Germline assignment: CDR1 SEHNR and CDR2 FQNEAQ (reference sequence). The CDR3 has 14 amino acids. CDR3 loop: CASSYPTSGGTQYF. The CDR3 region has the DNA TGTGCCAGCAGCTACCCGACTAGCGGGGGGACCCAGTACTTC.

The genes are TRBV7-2 and TRBJ2-3; D is perhaps TRBD1 (5 bases). CDR1 and CDR2 (germline): SGHTA, FQGNSA. V lost 5 bases and J lost 4, with 13 bases in between. The CDR3 contains 14 residues. The CDR3, as DNA: TGTGCCAGCAGCCACCCGGGCAGGGCAGATACGCAGTATTTT. Residues: CASSHPGRADTQYF.

The V call is TRBV12-3 or TRBV12-4, the J call TRBJ1-1; D is ambiguous. This CDR3 comprises 15 residues. V lost 3 bases to trimming and J lost 2 bases, with 13 bases between them. CDR3 bases: TGTGCCAGCAGTTTGGTTCCCCAGAGTAACACTGAAGCTTTCTTT. Its protein is CASSLVPQSNTEAFF.

This sequence joins TRBV3-1 and TRBJ2-3; 10 bases are shared with TRBD2. Losses at the gene ends were 5 bases for V and 9 bases for J; bases not matched to a gene: 11. The CDR3 runs 15 residues. Germline values: CDR1 LGHDT, CDR2 YNNKEL (reference sequence). The DNA of the CDR3 is TGTGCCAGCAGCTCAGGCCTAGCGGGGGCCCTAACGCAGTATTTT. Translating it yields CASSSGLAGALTQYF.

This clonotype was seen a handful of times. The chain's CDR3 is CSARPLVPNTEAFF. The CDR3 region has the DNA TGCAGTGCCCGACCCCTTGTCCCTAACACTGAAGCTTTCTTT. V gene TRBV20-1 combines with J gene TRBJ1-1; D unclear. CDR3 size: 14 residues. The germline gives CDR1 DFQATT, CDR2 SNEGSKA (reference sequence). V was clipped by 6 bases and J by 2 bases, with 16 bases between them.